These 11 T cell receptor beta chains were all obtained from the same sample, sequenced in a study of regulatory T cells in long-lasting Graves disease. The time point is: persistent/refractory GD, antithyroid drugs over 5 years with positive TRAb. Researchers made the TCR library from RNA that was extracted from PBMCs. Combining iRepertoire HTBI primers with Arm-PCR of CDR3 regions, the authors built TCR beta libraries. TCRdb re-analysed the multiplex PCR reads in MiXCR, keeping a single row per CDR3 protein. The sample lists approximately 440,000 distinct CDR3 sequences; 20% to 25% were seen once. Sequencing was performed on peripheral blood mononuclear cells (PBMCs), taken when the disease was refractory, from a patient treated with antithyroid drugs. These TCRs come from a female donor with Graves disease.

This clonotype was seen ten or more times. The V gene is TRBV29-1, the J gene TRBJ2-5; TRBD1 aligns across 7 bases. V was clipped by 7 bases and J by 4 bases; unmatched bases: 24. The CDR3 sequence is 18 residues long. Germline assignment: CDR1 SQVTM and CDR2 ANQGSEA. CDR3 loop: CSADGRTGLLGRPETQYF. In nucleotides, the CDR3 is TGCAGCGCTGACGGCCGGACAGGCTTGTTAGGGCGGCCAGAGACCCAGTACTTC.

A remark on this clonotype: With a much larger clone just one base away, this may be a read error. V and J are TRBV11-3 and TRBJ2-7; 9 nucleotides agree with TRBD2. Germline values: CDR1 SGHNT, CDR2 YENEEA. V was clipped by 1 base and J by 5 bases; unmatched bases: 12. The CDR3 runs 17 residues. CDR3 in DNA: TGTGCCAGCAGCTTAGTGGGCGGGAGGGTTACGGAGGACGAGCAGTACTTC. The encoded protein is CASSLVGGRVTEDEQYF. Drawing the rest from reference TRBV11-3 and TRBJ2-7, the complete variable domain is EAGVVQSPRYKIIEKKQPVAFWCNPISGHNTLYWYLQNLGQGPELLIRYENEEAVDDSQLPKDRFSAERLKGVDSTLKIQPAELGDSAVYLCASSLVGGRVTEDEQYFGPGTRLTVT.

In this sample, this clonotype turned up many times. The chain joins TRBV2 to TRBJ1-2; D uncertain. CDR3 size: 13 residues. The V end was cut by 4 bases, the J end by 4 bases, with 10 bases between. Germline V gene lookup returns CDR1 SNHLY and CDR2 FYNNEI. CDR3: CASSASSLYGYTF. The CDR3 DNA follows: TGTGCCAGCAGTGCCTCCAGTCTCTATGGCTACACCTTC.

At least ten counts were recorded for this clonotype. The chain employs TRBV2 and TRBJ2-2; 7 bases fit TRBD1. Per germline, CDR1 SNHLY and CDR2 FYNNEI. This CDR3 is built from 15 residues. The ends lost 8 bases at V and 2 bases at J; junction bases unmatched: 8. CDR3 amino acids: CASGRDRHNTGELFF. The CDR3 nucleotides read TGTGCCAGCGGTCGGGACAGACATAACACCGGGGAGCTGTTTTTT.

Only a few counts were recorded for this clonotype. This chain uses TRBV20-1 with TRBJ1-1; 7 bases fit TRBD1. This CDR3 comprises 15 residues. The V segment lost 0 bases and the J segment 6 bases; nucleotides outside the gene matches: 10. CDR1 and CDR2 (germline): DFQATT, SNEGSKA (reference sequence). The CDR3 DNA sequence: TGCAGTGCTAGAGATATGGTACAGGGGTTATCTGAAGCTTTCTTT. Residues: CSARDMVQGLSEAFF.

As concerns this clonotype: Given a far larger clone just one base away, this is likely a sequencing read error. This chain links TRBV2 with TRBJ2-7; TRBD2 might be the D (6 bases). This CDR3 region has 16 residues. The V end lost 7 bases, the J end lost 3 bases, and 22 bases lay between the germline ends. Germline CDR1 reads SNHLY; CDR2 reads FYNNEI. The CDR3 is CASNPARETASYEQYF. The CDR3 coding sequence is TGTGCCAGCAATCCAGCTCGGGAGACAGCCAGCTACGAGCAGTACTTC.

As concerns this clonotype: A read error is possible here, since a much larger clone lies one base away. The rearrangement uses TRBV6-5 and TRBJ2-7; no firm D call. The germline gives CDR1 MNHEY, CDR2 SVGAGI. The germline V and J ends were trimmed by 2 bases and 5 bases, with 13 bases remaining between them. The CDR3 contains 14 residues. The CDR3 sequence is CASSYPGLTDEQYF. The CDR3 nucleotides are TGTGCCAGCAGTTACCCGGGCCTTACGGACGAGCAGTACTTC.

This clonotype has only a few counts. The J gene is TRBJ1-6, the V gene TRBV5-1; weak D call: TRBD1 (5 bases). Trimming removed 4 bases at V and 9 bases at J, with 17 bases between. CDR3 length: 15 residues. Germline CDR1 reads SGHRS; CDR2 reads YFSETQ. CDR3 region: CASSKDGARGSPLHF. The CDR3 DNA reads TGCGCCAGCAGCAAGGACGGCGCTAGGGGTTCACCCCTCCACTTT.

This clonotype has a handful of counts. The chain is built from TRBV5-1 and TRBJ1-4; D call uncertain. Germline CDR1 SGHRS, CDR2 YFSETQ. Trimming took off 5 bases at V and 0 bases at J, with 11 bases between the two ends. The CDR3 spans 15 residues. CDR3 protein: CASRASRATNEKLFF. Written as DNA, the CDR3 is TGCGCCAGCAGGGCATCCAGAGCAACTAATGAAAAACTGTTTTTT.

The chain combines TRBV7-9 with TRBJ2-2; D gene ambiguous. The CDR3 sequence is 11 residues long. V was clipped by 2 bases and J by 11 bases, with 6 bases between them. Germline V gene sequence: CDR1 SEHNR, CDR2 FQNEAQ (reference sequence). The CDR3 protein is CASSLSLELFF. DNA of the CDR3: TGTGCCAGCAGCTTATCCCTCGAGCTGTTTTTT. Supplemented by reference TRBV7-9 and TRBJ2-2, the full variable domain reads DTGVSQNPRHKITKRGQNVTFRCDPISEHNRLYWYRQTLGQGPEFLTYFQNEAQLEKSRLLSDRFSAERPKGSFSTLEIQRTEQGDSAMYLCASSLSLELFFGEGSRLTVL.

This clonotype showed up just a few times. This chain joins TRBV6-4 and TRBJ1-5; 9 bases map to TRBD1. Germline V gives CDR1 MRHNA, CDR2 SNTAGT. The CDR3 extends over 17 amino acids. With 2 bases clipped from V and 2 bases from J, the junction kept 7 bases outside the gene matches. The CDR3 DNA reads as TGTGCCAGCAGTGACCCCCCTCGGACAGGGGGCAATCAGCCCCAGCATTTT. Amino acids: CASSDPPRTGGNQPQHF.